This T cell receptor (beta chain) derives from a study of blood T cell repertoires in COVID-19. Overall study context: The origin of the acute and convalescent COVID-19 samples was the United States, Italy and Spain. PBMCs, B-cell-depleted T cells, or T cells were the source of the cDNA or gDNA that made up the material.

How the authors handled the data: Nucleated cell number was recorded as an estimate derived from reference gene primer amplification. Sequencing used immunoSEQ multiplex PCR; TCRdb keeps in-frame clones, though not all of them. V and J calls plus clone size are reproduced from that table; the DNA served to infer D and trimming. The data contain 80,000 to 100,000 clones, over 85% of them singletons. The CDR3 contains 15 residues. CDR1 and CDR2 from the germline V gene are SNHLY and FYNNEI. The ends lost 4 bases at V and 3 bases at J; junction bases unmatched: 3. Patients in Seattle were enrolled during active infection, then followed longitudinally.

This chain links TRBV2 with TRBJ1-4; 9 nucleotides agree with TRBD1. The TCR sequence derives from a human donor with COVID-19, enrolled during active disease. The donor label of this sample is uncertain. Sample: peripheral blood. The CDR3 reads CASSGDRAANEKLFF. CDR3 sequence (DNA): TGTGCCAGCAGTGGGGACAGGGCAGCTAATGAAAAACTGTTTTTT.